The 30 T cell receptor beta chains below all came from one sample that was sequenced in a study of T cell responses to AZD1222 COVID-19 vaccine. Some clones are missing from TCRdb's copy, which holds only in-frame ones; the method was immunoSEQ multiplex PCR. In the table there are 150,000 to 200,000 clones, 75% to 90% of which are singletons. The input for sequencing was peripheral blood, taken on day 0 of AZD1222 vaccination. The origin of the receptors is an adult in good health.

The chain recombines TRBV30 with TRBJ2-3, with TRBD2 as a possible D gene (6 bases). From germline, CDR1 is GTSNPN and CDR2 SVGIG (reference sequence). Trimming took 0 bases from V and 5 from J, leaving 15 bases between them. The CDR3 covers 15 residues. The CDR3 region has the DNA TGTGCCTGGAGTGTAACTATAACGGGAGTAGATACGCAGTATTTT. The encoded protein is CAWSVTITGVDTQYF.

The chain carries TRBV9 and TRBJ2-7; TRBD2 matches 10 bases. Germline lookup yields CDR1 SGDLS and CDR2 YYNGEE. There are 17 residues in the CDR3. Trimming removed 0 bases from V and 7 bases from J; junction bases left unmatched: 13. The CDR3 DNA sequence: TGTGCCAGCAGCGTAGCGGGACAAGGACTAGCGGCCAGGGAGCAGTACTTC. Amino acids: CASSVAGQGLAAREQYF.

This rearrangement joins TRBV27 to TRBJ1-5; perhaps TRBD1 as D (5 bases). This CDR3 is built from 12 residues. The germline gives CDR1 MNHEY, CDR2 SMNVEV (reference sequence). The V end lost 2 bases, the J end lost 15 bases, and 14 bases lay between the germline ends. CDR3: CASSLGGVGLHF. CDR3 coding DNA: TGTGCCAGCAGTTTAGGGGGGGTGGGCTTGCATTTT.

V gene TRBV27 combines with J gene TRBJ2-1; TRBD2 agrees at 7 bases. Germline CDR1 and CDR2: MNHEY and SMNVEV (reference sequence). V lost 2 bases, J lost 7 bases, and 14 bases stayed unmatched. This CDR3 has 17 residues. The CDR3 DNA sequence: TGTGCCAGCAGTTTACTGGGGCGGGGCGGGAGCCAGAATGAGCAGTTCTTC. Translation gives CASSLLGRGGSQNEQFF.

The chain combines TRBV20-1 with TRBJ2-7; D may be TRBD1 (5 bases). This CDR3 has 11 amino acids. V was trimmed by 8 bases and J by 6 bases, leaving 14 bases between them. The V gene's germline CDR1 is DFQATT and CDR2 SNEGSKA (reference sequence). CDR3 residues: CSPVVTGEQYF. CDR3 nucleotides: TGCAGTCCCGTCGTCACAGGCGAGCAGTACTTC.

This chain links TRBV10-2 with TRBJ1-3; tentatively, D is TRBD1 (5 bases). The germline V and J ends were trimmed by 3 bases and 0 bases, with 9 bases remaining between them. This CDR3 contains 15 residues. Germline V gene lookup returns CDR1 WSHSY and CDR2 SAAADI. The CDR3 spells CASSDRASSGNTIYF. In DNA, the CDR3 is TGCGCCAGCAGTGACAGGGCGTCCTCTGGAAACACCATATATTTT.

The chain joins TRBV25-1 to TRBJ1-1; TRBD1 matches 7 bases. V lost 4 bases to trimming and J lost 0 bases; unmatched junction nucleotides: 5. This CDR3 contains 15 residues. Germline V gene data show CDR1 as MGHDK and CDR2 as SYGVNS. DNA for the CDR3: TGTGCCAGCAGTGCACCGGGACAGCTGAACACTGAAGCTTTCTTT. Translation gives CASSAPGQLNTEAFF.

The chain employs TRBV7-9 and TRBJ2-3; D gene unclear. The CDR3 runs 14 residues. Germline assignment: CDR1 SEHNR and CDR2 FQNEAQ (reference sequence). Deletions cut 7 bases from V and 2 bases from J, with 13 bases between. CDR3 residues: CASTLFSVTDTQYF. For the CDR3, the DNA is TGTGCCAGCACCTTGTTTTCTGTCACAGATACGCAGTATTTT.

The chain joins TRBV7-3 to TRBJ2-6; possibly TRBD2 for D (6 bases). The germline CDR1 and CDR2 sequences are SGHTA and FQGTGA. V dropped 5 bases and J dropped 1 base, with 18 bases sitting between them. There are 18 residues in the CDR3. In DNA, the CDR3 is TGTGCCAGCAGCCCGGGACCGCAAGGAGGGTCTGGGGCCAACGTCCTGACTTTC. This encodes CASSPGPQGGSGANVLTF.

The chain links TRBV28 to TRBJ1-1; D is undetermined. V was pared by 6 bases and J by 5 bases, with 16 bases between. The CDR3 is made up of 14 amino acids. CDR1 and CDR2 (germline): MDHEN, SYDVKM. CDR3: CASRLQLSGTEAFF. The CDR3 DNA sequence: TGTGCCAGCAGACTACAGCTGTCGGGTACTGAAGCTTTCTTT.

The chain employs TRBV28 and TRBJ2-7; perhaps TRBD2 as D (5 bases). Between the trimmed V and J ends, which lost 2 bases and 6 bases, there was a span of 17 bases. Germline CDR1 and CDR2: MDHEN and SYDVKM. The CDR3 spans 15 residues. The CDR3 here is CASSLDRGSPGEQYF. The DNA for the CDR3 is TGTGCCAGCAGTTTAGACCGTGGGAGCCCAGGCGAGCAGTACTTC.

The CDR3 bases are TGTGCCAGCAGCAAAGGACGTTTGGGGCTTCAACCCTCCTACGAGCAGTACTTC. It specifies CASSKGRLGLQPSYEQYF. This rearrangement joins TRBV21-1 to TRBJ2-7; TRBD1, the table's D call, was not compared with the DNA. TRBV21-1 is shown as a pseudogene. The CDR3 extends over 18 amino acids.

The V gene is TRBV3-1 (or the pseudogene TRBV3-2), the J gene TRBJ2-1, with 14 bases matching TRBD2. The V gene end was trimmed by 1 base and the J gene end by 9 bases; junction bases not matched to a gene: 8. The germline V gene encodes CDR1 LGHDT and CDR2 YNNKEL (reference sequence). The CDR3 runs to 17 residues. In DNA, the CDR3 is TGTGCCAGCAGCCAAGGGGGACTAGCGGGAGTTTCGGGTGAGCAGTTCTTC. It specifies CASSQGGLAGVSGEQFF.

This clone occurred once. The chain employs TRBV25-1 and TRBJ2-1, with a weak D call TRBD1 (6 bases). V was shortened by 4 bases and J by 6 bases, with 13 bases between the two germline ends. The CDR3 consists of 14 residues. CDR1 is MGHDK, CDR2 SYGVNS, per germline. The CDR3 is CASSGHIQGNEQFF. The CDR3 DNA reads TGTGCCAGCAGTGGACATATACAGGGCAATGAGCAGTTCTTC.

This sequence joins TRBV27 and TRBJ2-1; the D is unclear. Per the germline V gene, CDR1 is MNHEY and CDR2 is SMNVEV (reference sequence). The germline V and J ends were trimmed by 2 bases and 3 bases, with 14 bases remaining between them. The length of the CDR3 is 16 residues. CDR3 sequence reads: CASSLIRELYYNEQFF. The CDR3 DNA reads TGTGCCAGCAGTTTAATCCGCGAGCTCTACTACAATGAGCAGTTCTTC.

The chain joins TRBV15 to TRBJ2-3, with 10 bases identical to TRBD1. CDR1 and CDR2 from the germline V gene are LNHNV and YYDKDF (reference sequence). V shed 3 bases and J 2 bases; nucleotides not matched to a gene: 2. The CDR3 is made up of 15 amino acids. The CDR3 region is CATSSGTGDTDTQYF. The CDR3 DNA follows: TGTGCCACCAGCAGCGGGACAGGGGACACAGATACGCAGTATTTT.

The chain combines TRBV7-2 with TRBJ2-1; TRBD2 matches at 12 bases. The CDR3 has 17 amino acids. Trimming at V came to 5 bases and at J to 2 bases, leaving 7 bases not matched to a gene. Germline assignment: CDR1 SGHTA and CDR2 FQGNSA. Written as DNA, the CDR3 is TGTGCCAGCAGCAACAGACTAGCGGGAGAAACCTACAATGAGCAGTTCTTC. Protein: CASSNRLAGETYNEQFF. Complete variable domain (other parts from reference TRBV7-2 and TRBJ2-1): GAGVSQSPSNKVTEKGKDVELRCDPISGHTALYWYRQSLGQGLEFLIYFQGNSAPDKSGLPSDRFSAERTGGSVSTLTIQRTQQEDSAVYLCASSNRLAGETYNEQFFGPGTRLTVL.

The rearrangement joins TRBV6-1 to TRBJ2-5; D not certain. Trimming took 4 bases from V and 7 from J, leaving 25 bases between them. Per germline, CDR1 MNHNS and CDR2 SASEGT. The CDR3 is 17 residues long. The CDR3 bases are TGTGCCAGCAGTGCTCAAAGGGCAGGCCCAACCGGCGGGACCCAGTACTTC. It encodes CASSAQRAGPTGGTQYF.

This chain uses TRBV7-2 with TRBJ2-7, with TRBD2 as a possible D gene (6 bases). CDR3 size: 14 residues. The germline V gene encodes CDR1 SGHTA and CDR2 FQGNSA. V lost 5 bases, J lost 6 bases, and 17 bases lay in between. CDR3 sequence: CASSHYGTPREQYF. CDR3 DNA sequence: TGTGCCAGCAGCCACTACGGGACTCCTCGCGAGCAGTACTTC.

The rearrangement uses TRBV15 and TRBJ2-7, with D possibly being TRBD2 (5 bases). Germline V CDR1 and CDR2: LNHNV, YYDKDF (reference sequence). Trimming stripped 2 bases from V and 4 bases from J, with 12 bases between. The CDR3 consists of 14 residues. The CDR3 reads CATSRTLTGYEQYF. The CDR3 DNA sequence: TGTGCCACCAGCAGAACACTCACGGGGTACGAGCAGTACTTC. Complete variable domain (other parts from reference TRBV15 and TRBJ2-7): DAMVIQNPRYQVTQFGKPVTLSCSQTLNHNVMYWYQQKSSQAPKLLFHYYDKDFNNEADTPDNFQSRRPNTSFCFLDIRSPGLGDTAMYLCATSRTLTGYEQYFGPGTRLTVT.

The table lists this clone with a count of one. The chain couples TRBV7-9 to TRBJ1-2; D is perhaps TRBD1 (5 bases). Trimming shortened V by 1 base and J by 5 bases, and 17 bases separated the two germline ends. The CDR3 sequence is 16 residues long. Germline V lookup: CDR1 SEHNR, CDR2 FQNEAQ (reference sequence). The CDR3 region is CASSLGSGGMAYGYTF. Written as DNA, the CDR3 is TGTGCCAGCAGCTTAGGTTCCGGGGGAATGGCATATGGCTACACCTTC.

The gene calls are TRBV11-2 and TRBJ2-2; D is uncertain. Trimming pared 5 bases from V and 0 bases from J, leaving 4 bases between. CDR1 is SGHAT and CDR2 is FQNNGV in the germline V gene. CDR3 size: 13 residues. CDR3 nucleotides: TGTGCCAGCAGCCCTACGAACACCGGGGAGCTGTTTTTT. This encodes CASSPTNTGELFF.

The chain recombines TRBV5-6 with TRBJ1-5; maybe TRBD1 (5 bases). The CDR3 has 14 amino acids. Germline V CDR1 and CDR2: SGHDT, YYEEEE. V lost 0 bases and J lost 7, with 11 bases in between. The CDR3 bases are TGTGCCAGCAGCTTGGCCAAGGGGCCCCAGCCCCAGCATTTT. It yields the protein CASSLAKGPQPQHF.

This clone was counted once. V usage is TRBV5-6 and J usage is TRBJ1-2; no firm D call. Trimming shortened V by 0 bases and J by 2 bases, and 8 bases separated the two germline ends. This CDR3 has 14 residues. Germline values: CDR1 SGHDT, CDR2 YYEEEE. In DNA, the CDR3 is TGTGCCAGCAGCTTGGTAGGCAGAAACTATGGCTACACCTTC. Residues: CASSLVGRNYGYTF.

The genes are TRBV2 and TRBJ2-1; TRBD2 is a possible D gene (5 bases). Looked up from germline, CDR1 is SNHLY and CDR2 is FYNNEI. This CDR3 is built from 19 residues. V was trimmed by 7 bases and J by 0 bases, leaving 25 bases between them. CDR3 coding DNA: TGTGCCAGCAACCATCCTAGCTCAAGCCATATTAGCTCCTACAATGAGCAGTTCTTC. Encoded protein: CASNHPSSSHISSYNEQFF.

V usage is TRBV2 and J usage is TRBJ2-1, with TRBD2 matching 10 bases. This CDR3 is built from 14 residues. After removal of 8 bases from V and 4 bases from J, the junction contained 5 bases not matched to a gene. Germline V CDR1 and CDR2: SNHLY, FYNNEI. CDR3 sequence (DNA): TGTGCCAGCTGGCCTAGCGGGAGTTACAATGAGCAGTTCTTC. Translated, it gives CASWPSGSYNEQFF.

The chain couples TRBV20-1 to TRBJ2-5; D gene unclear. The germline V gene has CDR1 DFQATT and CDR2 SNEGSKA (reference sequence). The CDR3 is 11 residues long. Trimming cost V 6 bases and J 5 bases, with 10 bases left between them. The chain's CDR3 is CSAERMETQYF. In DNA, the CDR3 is TGCAGTGCCGAAAGAATGGAGACCCAGTACTTC.

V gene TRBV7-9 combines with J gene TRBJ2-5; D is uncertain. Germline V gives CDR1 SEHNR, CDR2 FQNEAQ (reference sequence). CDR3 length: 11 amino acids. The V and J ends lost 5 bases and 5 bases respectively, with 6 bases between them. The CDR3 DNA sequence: TGTGCCAGCAGCGCCGGGGAGACCCAGTACTTC. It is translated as CASSAGETQYF.

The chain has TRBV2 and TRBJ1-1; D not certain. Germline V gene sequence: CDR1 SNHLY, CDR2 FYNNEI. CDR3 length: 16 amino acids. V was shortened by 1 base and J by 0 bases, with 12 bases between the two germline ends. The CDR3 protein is CASSEGADTMNTEAFF. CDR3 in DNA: TGTGCCAGCAGTGAAGGGGCAGATACCATGAACACTGAAGCTTTCTTT.

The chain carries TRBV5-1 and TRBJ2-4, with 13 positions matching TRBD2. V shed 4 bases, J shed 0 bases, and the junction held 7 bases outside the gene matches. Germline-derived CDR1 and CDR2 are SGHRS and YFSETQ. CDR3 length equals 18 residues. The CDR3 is CASSVGLAGMVAKNIQYF. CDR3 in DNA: TGCGCCAGCAGCGTGGGACTAGCGGGAATGGTAGCCAAAAACATTCAGTACTTC.